What follows describes a single T cell receptor beta chain. The antigen it binds to is not known. No base qualities exist here, and no much larger clone lies one base off it. Receptor amplification or capture employed the immunoSEQ multiplex PCR assay. From pancreatic genomic DNA, the TCRbeta CDR3 region along with adjacent sequences was amplified and then sequenced. In the source study's methods: Repertoire diversity was measured as a mean normalized Shannon-Wiener index, alongside productive clonality and productive rearrangement counts. The nonparametric Mann-Whitney U test was used to compare repertoire metrics between controls and chronic pancreatitis. CDR3beta sequences with identical amino acid composition and length across subjects were defined as shared clonotypes. In its TCRdb copy, this immuneACCESS table keeps in-frame sequences only and misses some clones. Where compared with another copy, unresolved V genes explain less than half of these, and the others have no known cause. The V and J calls and clone size come from that table; D and trimming were worked out from the DNA. The sample records about 1,700 clones, around four fifths of which are singletons. The ten largest account for less than 9.5% of the sample.

The data were taken from a study of immune characteristics of hereditary and idiopathic chronic pancreatitis. Looking at the study overall: Local pancreatic immune cells and TCRbeta repertoires were profiled in hereditary and idiopathic chronic pancreatitis and were compared with control organ donor pancreases. TCRbeta sequencing included roughly five control pancreases, about 7 pancreases with hereditary chronic pancreatitis and roughly six pancreases with idiopathic chronic pancreatitis. The gDNA-based approach was selected because minimal in vitro experimental manipulation of pancreas-infiltrating T cells was involved. The full study reports these points: Vbeta-Jbeta gene family usage, including TRBV10, TRBV19, TRBV23 and TRBV5, differed between hereditary and idiopathic chronic pancreatitis. Compared with controls, TCRbeta repertoire diversity was significantly higher and clonality was lower in both chronic pancreatitis groups. Patient tissue was available only at the time of TPIAT, so disease duration differences may have influenced immune findings. Among about a dozen chronic pancreatitis patients, the number of productive TCR rearrangements showed a positive correlation with disease severity scores. The study did not include chronic pancreatitis caused by alcohol use.

Patients undergoing total pancreatectomy with islet autotransplantation (TPIAT) were the source of the chronic pancreatitis pancreas tissue. Included chronic pancreatitis patients had no known history of diabetes. For TCRbeta sequencing, genomic DNA was pulled straight from bulk pancreas tissue, skipping any T cell sorting. At two US centers, pancreas tissues from patients and organ donors were collected on a consecutive basis. CDR1 LGHDT and CDR2 YNNKEL were looked up in the germline V gene (reference sequence). The cysteine opens and the phenylalanine closes a CDR3 of 14 amino acids. The retained sequence is limited to the CDR3, 42 bases, with the frame set at the first base. Germline trimming amounts to 6 bases on V and 5 bases on J, with 9 as the count of junction bases outside the gene matches.

This TCR was recovered from a human donor with chronic pancreatitis. The sample taken for sequencing was pancreas tissue with hereditary chronic pancreatitis. The chain is assembled from TRBV3-1 (or the pseudogene TRBV3-2) and TRBJ1-2; 7 central nucleotides agree with TRBD1. The DNA sequence reads TGTGCCAGCAGGGCGACTGCAGGGGGATATGGCTACACCTTC. The resulting protein is CASRATAGGYGYTF.